Reported below is one T cell receptor beta chain. Its antigen remains unidentified. The data were obtained in a study of a mutant IDH1 vaccine in newly diagnosed glioma. Stated time point: week 47, end of study. Doses consisted of 300 ug of mutant IDH1 20-mer peptide each, paired with topical imiquimod. The CDR3 sequence is 14 residues long. The germline V gene encodes CDR1 KGHSH and CDR2 LQKENI. Trimming cost V 4 bases and J 4 bases; bases outside gene matches: 1. Sequencing used immunoSEQ multiplex PCR; TCRdb keeps in-frame clones, though not all of them. The profile covers 20,000 or so clones, with roughly 84% appearing a single time and roughly 2.8% taken by the ten largest.

The chain links TRBV18 to TRBJ2-5; 12 nucleotides align to TRBD2. This specimen consisted of PBMCs, obtained from a glioma patient whose treatment included an IDH1 peptide vaccine. The sequence came from a man aged 40-55 years with glioma. The CDR3 here is CASSRLAGVETQYF. For the CDR3, the DNA is TGTGCCAGCTCACGACTAGCGGGAGTAGAGACCCAGTACTTC.